Listed below are T cell receptor beta chains from one sample, sequenced in a study of blood T cell repertoires in COVID-19. The method was immunoSEQ multiplex PCR; TCRdb's version includes in-frame clones alone and lacks a portion of them. The sample includes around 190,000 clones, roughly 77% of them seen just once. The sample consisted of PBMCs or T cells enriched from blood (not recorded which). Receptors were obtained from a man aged 35-49 years who had recovered from COVID-19. Both conserved end residues are part of each CDR3. A D gene is named only where the DNA matches it firmly. Clone size is shown for a subset of rows, as once, few, many or a class of expanded clone.

v_call	d_call	clone_size	j_call	cdr3_nt	cdr3_aa
TRBV24-1	TRBD1	.	TRBJ2-5	TGTGCCACCAGTGACTCGGGACAGGGGGCGAGAGAGACCCAGTACTTC	CATSDSGQGARETQYF
TRBV5-1	.	.	TRBJ1-4	TGCGCCAGCAGCTTATCGTCAACTAATGAAAAACTGTTTTTT	CASSLSSTNEKLFF
TRBV10-1	.	.	TRBJ2-1	TGCGCCAGCAGTGAGAGAGGGGGAGTCTCCAACAATGAGCAGTTCTTC	CASSERGGVSNNEQFF
TRBV7-8	TRBD2	.	TRBJ2-7	TGTGCCAGCACCCCGAAGCGGGGGGTATTTTACGAGCAGTACTTC	CASTPKRGVFYEQYF
TRBV4-2	TRBD1	.	TRBJ1-2	TGTGCCAGCAGCCAAGAGGACAGGAATAACTATGGCTACACCTTC	CASSQEDRNNYGYTF
TRBV19	.	.	TRBJ1-3	TGTGCCAGTAGTATCGCGACAGTACCTTCTGGAAACACCATATATTTT	CASSIATVPSGNTIYF
TRBV27	TRBD1	few	TRBJ2-5	TGTGCCAGCAGACGAGGACAGGTCCAAGAGACCCAGTACTTC	CASRRGQVQETQYF
TRBV27	TRBD2	.	TRBJ2-3	TGTGCCAGCAGTTTATCGGGAGCGGGAGGGCCCTCAGATACGCAGTATTTT	CASSLSGAGGPSDTQYF
TRBV7-8	.	.	TRBJ1-6	TGTGCCAGCAGCCCAAGATTGAGCTCCTATAATTCACCCCTCCACTTT	CASSPRLSSYNSPLHF
TRBV5-1	.	.	TRBJ1-3	TGCGCCAGCAGCTTGGGCGGTTCCTCTGGAAACACCATATATTTT	CASSLGGSSGNTIYF
TRBV28	.	.	TRBJ1-3	TGTGCCAGCAGTTCGACTCAGCTCTCTGGAAACACCATATATTTT	CASSSTQLSGNTIYF
TRBV5-6	TRBD2	.	TRBJ2-3	TGTGCCAGCAGCCTGATAGCGGGGGGGCGCACAGATACGCAGTATTTT	CASSLIAGGRTDTQYF
TRBV2	TRBD1	.	TRBJ1-5	TGTGCCAGCAGATCACAGGGGGCTAGCAATCAGCCCCAGCATTTT	CASRSQGASNQPQHF
TRBV7-2	TRBD2	.	TRBJ2-7	TGTGCCAGCAGCCCATACAGGACTAGCGGTCTACCCTACGAGCAGTACTTC	CASSPYRTSGLPYEQYF
TRBV9	.	.	TRBJ2-1	TGTGCCAGCAAAAGCGAGCACAATGAGCAGTTCTTC	CASKSEHNEQFF
TRBV11-2	TRBD1	once	TRBJ2-1	TGTGCCAGCAGCTTTAGGACAGGGCCGAATGAGCAGTTCTTC	CASSFRTGPNEQFF
TRBV7-9	.	few	TRBJ1-1	TGTGCCAGCAGGGATGGTCGAGGCCACGCTGAAGCTTTCTTT	CASRDGRGHAEAFF
TRBV27	TRBD1	.	TRBJ1-2	TGTGCCAGCAGTTTAGCCGGGACAGGGGACTATGGCTACACCTTC	CASSLAGTGDYGYTF
TRBV5-4	.	.	TRBJ2-3	TGTGCCAGCACCCACCAGGGGGGAGGAGATACGCAGTATTTT	CASTHQGGGDTQYF
TRBV5-1	.	.	TRBJ1-6	TGCGCCAGCAGCTTCGAGGGCGGGAGGTTGAATTCACCCCTCCACTTT	CASSFEGGRLNSPLHF
TRBV28	.	.	TRBJ1-2	TGTGCCAGCAAGAGCGGGGGCTACACCTTC	CASKSGGYTF
TRBV5-1	.	once	TRBJ1-5	TGCGCCAGCAGCGAGTATAGCAATCAGCCCCAGCATTTT	CASSEYSNQPQHF
TRBV7-9	.	.	TRBJ1-2	TGTGCCAGCAGCCCAGGGAACGGGTTAAACTATGGCTACACCTTC	CASSPGNGLNYGYTF
TRBV15	.	.	TRBJ1-1	TGTGCCACCAGCTCAACAAGGAACACTGAAGCTTTCTTT	CATSSTRNTEAFF
TRBV19	.	few	TRBJ2-3	TGTGCCAGTAGTATGGGCGGGGTCACAGATACGCAGTATTTT	CASSMGGVTDTQYF
TRBV19	TRBD1	once	TRBJ2-6	TGTGCCAGTAGTACAGACAGGGCTGGGGCCAACGTCCTGACTTTC	CASSTDRAGANVLTF
TRBV19	.	.	TRBJ1-1	TGTGCCAGTATACGGTTCAACACTGAAGCTTTCTTT	CASIRFNTEAFF
TRBV5-1	.	few	TRBJ1-2	TGCGCCAGCAGCTTAGTGGGGAGCGCAGCCGATGGCTACACCTTC	CASSLVGSAADGYTF
TRBV7-3	.	.	TRBJ2-3	TGTGCCAGCAGCTTAAGTTTAGCGGTTGGGGAAGATACGCAGTATTTT	CASSLSLAVGEDTQYF
TRBV5-1	TRBD1	once	TRBJ2-7	TGCGCCAGCAGCGACGGACAGGGGCGGTACGAGCAGTACTTC	CASSDGQGRYEQYF
TRBV23-1	TRBD1	.	TRBJ2-1	TGCGCCAGCAGTCAATTTAAGGGGGCGGGTGAGCAGTTCTTC	CASSQFKGAGEQFF
TRBV19	.	.	TRBJ2-7	TGTGCCAGTAGTATATCCTCTCAGGCCTACGAGCAGTACTTC	CASSISSQAYEQYF
TRBV30	.	.	TRBJ1-2	TGTGCCTGGAGTGATCCAGGGAACAACTATGGCTACACCTTC	CAWSDPGNNYGYTF
TRBV7-9	TRBD1	.	TRBJ1-6	TGTGCCAGCAGCCACGGGACAGGGGTTAGAGTGGGAAATTCACCCCTCCACTTT	CASSHGTGVRVGNSPLHF
TRBV5-6	.	.	TRBJ1-1	TGTGCCAGCAGCAAAAGGGGGGGTTCGGACGAAGCTTTCTTT	CASSKRGGSDEAFF
TRBV2	.	.	TRBJ2-7	TGTGCCAGCCATCCAGGGGACTCCTACGAGCAGTACTTC	CASHPGDSYEQYF
TRBV18	TRBD2	.	TRBJ2-1	TGTGCCAGCTCACCGGGGACTAGACTTCGGAATGAGCAGTTCTTC	CASSPGTRLRNEQFF
TRBV7-6	TRBD1	.	TRBJ2-1	TGTGCCAGCAGCACTCGACAACAGGGGTGGAATGAGCAGTTCTTC	CASSTRQQGWNEQFF
TRBV2	TRBD2	.	TRBJ2-1	TGTGCCAGCAGTGCGTGGACTAGGACATTATACAATGAGCAGTTCTTC	CASSAWTRTLYNEQFF
TRBV5-8	.	.	TRBJ2-7	TGTGCCAGCAGCTTGGCCCTTTGGTTCGGTGAGACACCTTCCTACGAGCAGTACTTC	CASSLALWFGETPSYEQYF
TRBV2	TRBD1	.	TRBJ2-7	TGTGCCAGCAGTCGACAGGGACCCATCGAGCAGTACTTC	CASSRQGPIEQYF
TRBV9	TRBD2	.	TRBJ2-3	TGTGCCAGCGGGGGAGTAACTAGCGGAACAGATACGCAGTATTTT	CASGGVTSGTDTQYF
TRBV18	TRBD1	.	TRBJ1-5	TGTGCCAGCTCACGAACGGGACAGGCAAATCAGCCCCAGCATTTT	CASSRTGQANQPQHF
TRBV3-1/TRBV3-2	TRBD2	.	TRBJ2-1	TGTGCCAGCACCCGGGGAGGGAGCATGGTTAATGAGCAGTTCTTC	CASTRGGSMVNEQFF
TRBV7-2	.	.	TRBJ1-5	TGTGCCAGCAGCTTTCTTGGAGTTGGCAATCAGCCCCAGCATTTT	CASSFLGVGNQPQHF
TRBV6-1	.	.	TRBJ1-2	TGTGCCAGCAGTGAAACTGATAACTATGGCTACACCTTC	CASSETDNYGYTF
TRBV5-1	.	.	TRBJ2-1	TGCGCCAGCAGCTCCTCTATAACTTACTCCTACAATGAGCAGTTCTTC	CASSSSITYSYNEQFF